This T cell receptor beta chain was found in a study of blood T cell repertoires in COVID-19. Here immunoSEQ multiplex PCR was the method, and the copy in TCRdb shows in-frame clones only, minus some. The sample has 87,000 or so clones; around 86% are singletons. Looked up from germline, CDR1 is SGHTA and CDR2 is FQGNSA. V lost 5 bases and J lost 7; bases outside the gene matches: 10. This CDR3 spans 14 amino acids. Source material: peripheral blood. This clonotype originated in a woman of 80 years or more with acute or convalescent COVID-19. The chain couples TRBV7-2 to TRBJ1-2, with 7 bases lining up with TRBD1. CDR3 sequence (DNA): TGTGCCAGCAGCGCCATAGGGGGCTTTGGTGGCTACACCTTC. Protein sequence: CASSAIGGFGGYTF.